The 30 T cell receptor beta chains below all came from one sample that was sequenced in a study of shared T cell receptors in the human thymus (dated by TCRdb to the early 2020s). The method was the immunoSEQ multiplex PCR assay. Here the immuneACCESS table is served through TCRdb, limited to in-frame sequences with V and J called. Missing clones are a known gap in these copies; in checked studies unresolved V genes cover under half, and the rest lacks a known reason. Present in this sample are some 760,000 clones, 75% to 90% of which were seen just once. The leading ten clones occupy under 0.012% of the sample. This same sample was also taken into another study, of human thymus T cells.

What was sequenced was thymocytes. All receptors come from a girl less than two years old with a congenital heart defect. Donor details come from another sample of the same person, matched by shared clones.

The V call is TRBV6-6, the J call TRBJ1-3; D call uncertain. Trimming pared 5 bases from V and 4 bases from J, leaving 15 bases between. The CDR3 sequence is 15 residues long. Germline V gene sequence: CDR1 MNHNY, CDR2 SVGAGI (reference sequence). Written as DNA, the CDR3 is TGTGCCAGCAGTAACCGCTGGGCAGGCGGAAACACCATATATTTT. It codes for CASSNRWAGGNTIYF.

V gene TRBV9 combines with J gene TRBJ2-3; 9 nucleotides agree with TRBD2. CDR1 SGDLS and CDR2 YYNGEE come from the germline V gene. The CDR3 length is 16 residues. The ends lost 0 bases at V and 2 bases at J; junction bases unmatched: 4. The CDR3 protein is CASSVGLAGITDTQYF. The CDR3 coding sequence is TGTGCCAGCAGCGTAGGGCTAGCGGGGATCACAGATACGCAGTATTTT.

The genes are TRBV27 and TRBJ2-7; 10 bases are shared with TRBD1. The CDR3 contains 15 residues. With 5 bases clipped from V and 6 bases from J, the junction kept 10 bases outside the gene matches. CDR1 is MNHEY and CDR2 is SMNVEV in the germline V gene (reference sequence). CDR3: CASSTTGTGDGEQYF. DNA for the CDR3: TGTGCCAGCAGTACTACCGGGACAGGGGACGGCGAGCAGTACTTC.

The chain employs TRBV29-1 and TRBJ2-3; no reliable D call. Germline-derived CDR1 and CDR2 are SQVTM and ANQGSEA. V lost 0 bases and J 3 bases, leaving 19 bases between the germline ends. The CDR3 is 17 amino acids. CDR3 coding DNA: TGCAGCGTTGAAGAACCAGTTAGCTCAGTAAGGACAGATACGCAGTATTTT. This encodes CSVEEPVSSVRTDTQYF.

A single count supports this clone. The rearrangement links TRBV5-1 to TRBJ1-2, with D hard to call. The CDR3 is 14 residues long. Germline assignment: CDR1 SGHRS and CDR2 YFSETQ. Between the trimmed V and J ends, which lost 0 bases and 6 bases, there was a span of 12 bases. The DNA for the CDR3 is TGCGCCAGCAGCTTGGAGTCGGGTTTGCATGGCTACACCTTC. It is translated as CASSLESGLHGYTF.

The chain uses TRBV5-5 and TRBJ2-7; 7 bases match TRBD1. The V segment lost 3 bases and the J segment 0 bases; nucleotides outside the gene matches: 9. CDR1 and CDR2 from the germline V gene are SGHKS and YYEKEE (reference sequence). This CDR3 comprises 16 residues. CDR3 coding DNA: TGTGCCAGCAGCTGCCATAAACGGGACAGCTCCTACGAGCAGTACTTC. It specifies CASSCHKRDSSYEQYF.

DNA of the CDR3: TGTGCCAGCAGCGGTAGCGGGAGCAATCAGCCCCAGCATTTT. This codes for CASSGSGSNQPQHF. This chain uses TRBV2 with TRBJ1-5, with D unclear. Germline CDR1 SNHLY, CDR2 FYNNEI. There are 14 residues in the CDR3. The V end was cut by 6 bases, the J end by 1 base, with 10 bases between.

The chain combines TRBV7-6 with TRBJ1-6; 7 bases match TRBD1. Germline V CDR1 and CDR2: SGHVS, FNYEAQ. V trimming: 5 bases; J trimming: 9 bases; junction bases outside the gene matches: 10. The CDR3 is 15 amino acids. The CDR3 DNA sequence: TGTGCCAGCAGCGCTCGACAGGGAGAAATTTCACCCCTCCACTTT. Translated, it gives CASSARQGEISPLHF. Drawing the rest from reference TRBV7-6 and TRBJ1-6, the complete variable domain is GAGVSQSPRYKVTKRGQDVALRCDPISGHVSLYWYRQALGQGPEFLTYFNYEAQQDKSGLPNDRFSAERPEGSISTLTIQRTEQRDSAMYRCASSARQGEISPLHFGNGTRLTVT.

The chain has TRBV12-5 and TRBJ2-1; 7 bases are shared with TRBD1. The CDR3 has 13 residues. V lost 6 bases to trimming and J lost 1 base; unmatched junction nucleotides: 0. Germline-derived CDR1 and CDR2 are LGHNT and FRNRAP. The CDR3 DNA reads TGTGCTAGTGGGACAGGGTCCTACAATGAGCAGTTCTTC. It translates to CASGTGSYNEQFF.

V is TRBV4-1 and J is TRBJ1-5, with a possible D match to TRBD1 (5 bases). Trimming stripped 1 base from V and 4 bases from J, with 11 bases between. Germline V gene data show CDR1 as MGHRA and CDR2 as YSYEKL. This CDR3 is built from 15 residues. CDR3 region: CASSQGSGRNQPQHF. CDR3 sequence (DNA): TGCGCCAGCAGCCAAGGATCAGGGCGGAATCAGCCCCAGCATTTT.

This chain uses TRBV4-2 with TRBJ2-7; TRBD2 agrees at 15 bases. J gave up 2 bases and V 4 bases, and 9 bases lay outside the gene matches. There are 18 residues in the CDR3. The germline V gene has CDR1 LGHNA and CDR2 YNFKEQ. CDR3 sequence (DNA): TGTGCCAGCAGCCCTGAGGGACTAGCGGGGGGTAGTGCCTACGAGCAGTACTTC. The encoded protein is CASSPEGLAGGSAYEQYF.

The chain carries TRBV18 and TRBJ2-5; 8 nucleotides line up with TRBD2. The CDR3 is made up of 19 amino acids. Germline CDR1 and CDR2: KGHSH and LQKENI. The V segment lost 0 bases and the J segment 2 bases; nucleotides outside the gene matches: 14. The CDR3 nucleotides are TGTGCCAGCTCACCACCGATGAGCGGGGGATCAACCAAACAAGAGACCCAGTACTTC. This codes for CASSPPMSGGSTKQETQYF.

Details on this clone: Other DNA sequences in the sample encode the same CDR3. CDR3: CASSQDRISGSRQETQYF. CDR3 bases: TGCGCCAGCAGCCAAGATCGGATTAGCGGCTCCCGTCAAGAGACCCAGTACTTC. The rearrangement uses TRBV4-1 and TRBJ2-5; a possible D gene is TRBD2 (6 bases). V lost 0 bases and J 2 bases, leaving 19 bases between the germline ends. Germline CDR1 MGHRA, CDR2 YSYEKL. The CDR3 is 18 residues long.

The rearrangement joins TRBV5-4 to TRBJ2-1, with 11 positions matching TRBD2. The CDR3 runs to 16 residues. Germline CDR1 and CDR2: SGHNT and YYREEE (reference sequence). V shed 4 bases and J 4 bases; nucleotides not matched to a gene: 7. The CDR3: CASSRQIAGGYNEQFF. The CDR3 coding sequence is TGTGCCAGCAGCCGCCAGATAGCGGGGGGGTACAATGAGCAGTTCTTC.

The chain combines TRBV4-1 with TRBJ2-7; D possibly corresponds to TRBD1 (5 bases). Germline V lookup: CDR1 MGHRA, CDR2 YSYEKL. CDR3 length: 15 amino acids. Between the trimmed V and J ends, which lost 1 base and 0 bases, there was a span of 10 bases. The CDR3 nucleotides read TGCGCCAGCAGCCAAGGGCCAGGGTCCTCCTACGAGCAGTACTTC. Residues: CASSQGPGSSYEQYF.

The chain combines TRBV18 with TRBJ2-3; D might be TRBD2 (6 bases). From germline, CDR1 is KGHSH and CDR2 LQKENI. The CDR3 is 19 amino acids. Trimming removed 5 bases from V and 6 bases from J, with 30 bases in between. The CDR3 protein is CASSSRLGLRGRTSDTQYF. The CDR3 DNA reads as TGTGCCAGCTCATCTCGACTAGGTCTAAGGGGTCGTACGTCCGATACGCAGTATTTT.

This chain joins TRBV4-2 and TRBJ2-3; 8 nucleotides agree with TRBD2. The CDR3 consists of 21 residues. Germline-derived CDR1 and CDR2 are LGHNA and YNFKEQ. The V gene end was trimmed by 2 bases and the J gene end by 6 bases; junction bases not matched to a gene: 25. For the CDR3, the DNA is TGTGCCAGCAGCCAATTACATCGGGGGGGGCGTCTCTTAACAGTTGCGGATACGCAGTATTTT. Translation: CASSQLHRGGRLLTVADTQYF.

The rearrangement links TRBV7-2 to TRBJ2-7; 7 bases fit TRBD1. This CDR3 has 14 amino acids. With 10 bases clipped from V and 3 bases from J, the junction kept 12 bases outside the gene matches. Germline V gene lookup returns CDR1 SGHTA and CDR2 FQGNSA. Here the CDR3 DNA reads TGTGCCACCCGGGACAGCCCGAGGGACTACGAGCAGTACTTC. Its translation is CATRDSPRDYEQYF.

The chain links TRBV6-1 to TRBJ2-5; D may be TRBD2 (6 bases). Deletions cut 2 bases from V and 14 bases from J, with 21 bases between. CDR1 and CDR2 from the germline V gene are MNHNS and SASEGT. This CDR3 spans 14 amino acids. CDR3 amino acids: CASSEKTTRSEYYF. The CDR3, as DNA: TGTGCCAGCAGTGAAAAAACGACTAGGTCCGAATACTACTTC.

The rearrangement uses TRBV4-3 and TRBJ2-5; D not certain. The CDR3 consists of 15 residues. Trimming took 0 bases from V and 1 from J, leaving 9 bases between them. Germline CDR1 LGHNA, CDR2 YSLEER. The CDR3 loop is CASSQDRHPQETQYF. The CDR3 region has the DNA TGCGCCAGCAGCCAAGATAGACATCCCCAAGAGACCCAGTACTTC.

J is TRBJ1-5 and V is TRBV19; no firm D call. Germline loops: CDR1 LNHDA, CDR2 SQIVND (reference sequence). V shed 7 bases and J shed 0 bases, with 19 bases lying between them. CDR3 length equals 17 residues. The CDR3 loop is CASMSFPGGNSNQPQHF. Here the CDR3 DNA reads TGTGCCAGTATGTCCTTTCCCGGAGGAAATAGCAATCAGCCCCAGCATTTT. Based on the CDR3 plus reference TRBV19 and TRBJ1-5, the full variable domain is DGGITQSPKYLFRKEGQNVTLSCEQNLNHDAMYWYRQDPGQGLRLIYYSQIVNDFQKGDIAEGYSVSREKKESFPLTVTSAQKNPTAFYLCASMSFPGGNSNQPQHFGDGTRLSIL.

The genes are TRBV7-8 and TRBJ2-7, with D possibly matching TRBD1 (6 bases). With 5 bases removed from V and 2 bases from J, the gap between germline ends came to 22 bases. The germline V gene encodes CDR1 SGHVS and CDR2 FQNEAQ. This CDR3 has 17 amino acids. CDR3 sequence: CASSLPPPGQTAYEQYF. The CDR3, as DNA: TGTGCCAGCAGCCTACCACCACCGGGACAAACTGCCTACGAGCAGTACTTC.

This sequence joins TRBV13 and TRBJ2-2, with 11 nucleotides matching TRBD1. J lost 4 bases, V lost 5 bases, and 3 bases had no gene match. The germline V gene has CDR1 PRHDT and CDR2 FYEKMQ (reference sequence). The CDR3 sequence is 15 residues long. The CDR3 sequence is CASSAGQGGTGELFF. The CDR3, as DNA: TGTGCCAGCAGCGCGGGACAGGGGGGCACCGGGGAGCTGTTTTTT.

J is TRBJ1-1 and V is TRBV28; tentatively, D is TRBD1 (5 bases). Trimming removed 6 bases at V and 0 bases at J, with 20 bases between. The CDR3 length is 17 residues. The V gene's germline CDR1 is MDHEN and CDR2 SYDVKM. CDR3 nucleotide sequence: TGTGCCAGCAGGACGGTAAGGGGTACAAACATGAACACTGAAGCTTTCTTT. Its translation: CASRTVRGTNMNTEAFF.

V and J are TRBV29-1 and TRBJ1-1, with 7 bases matching TRBD1. CDR1 and CDR2 (germline): SQVTM, ANQGSEA. The CDR3 runs to 15 residues. V shed 4 bases and J 11 bases; nucleotides not matched to a gene: 19. This CDR3 is CSVVIQGDSSRIAFF. The CDR3 DNA sequence: TGCAGCGTTGTAATCCAGGGGGACTCCTCGCGGATTGCTTTCTTT.

The rearrangement links TRBV30 to TRBJ1-4; the D gene is possibly TRBD1 (6 bases). Germline loops: CDR1 GTSNPN, CDR2 SVGIG (reference sequence). V was clipped by 0 bases and J by 8 bases, with 13 bases between them. This CDR3 has 14 residues. The CDR3: CAWSVRQGKEKLFF. The CDR3 nucleotides read TGTGCCTGGAGTGTGAGGCAGGGGAAGGAAAAACTGTTTTTT. Complete variable domain (other parts from reference TRBV30 and TRBJ1-4): SQTIHQWPATLVQPVGSPLSLECTVEGTSNPNLYWYRQAAGRGLQLLFYSVGIGQISSEVPQNLSASRPQDRQFILSSKKLLLSDSGFYLCAWSVRQGKEKLFFGSGTQLSVL.

The chain joins TRBV19 to TRBJ1-5; D uncertain. V shed 4 bases and J shed 1 base, with 8 bases lying between them. The length of the CDR3 is 14 residues. The germline V gene encodes CDR1 LNHDA and CDR2 SQIVND (reference sequence). The CDR3 DNA reads as TGTGCCAGTAGTAACAACACCAGCAATCAGCCCCAGCATTTT. Residues: CASSNNTSNQPQHF.

The rearrangement uses TRBV30 and TRBJ1-4; 10 bases align to TRBD1. CDR3 size: 15 residues. V lost 2 bases, J lost 8 bases, and 8 bases stayed unmatched. Germline-derived CDR1 and CDR2 are GTSNPN and SVGIG (reference sequence). CDR3 DNA sequence: TGTGCCTGGAGTACCAGACAGGGGGCCCGGGAAAAACTGTTTTTT. This translates into CAWSTRQGAREKLFF.

The rearrangement links TRBV4-3 to TRBJ1-1, with 9 bases aligning to TRBD1. The V segment lost 0 bases and the J segment 4 bases; nucleotides outside the gene matches: 9. CDR3 length: 17 amino acids. Germline V lookup: CDR1 LGHNA, CDR2 YSLEER. CDR3 DNA sequence: TGCGCCAGCAGCCAAGAAGGGACAGGGATGGTCGGCACTGAAGCTTTCTTT. It codes for CASSQEGTGMVGTEAFF.

The chain combines TRBV5-8 with TRBJ2-7; TRBD1 matches 7 bases. This CDR3 is built from 11 residues. Germline V gene sequence: CDR1 SGHTS, CDR2 YDEGEE. V trimming: 9 bases; J trimming: 5 bases; junction bases outside the gene matches: 5. Here the CDR3 DNA reads TGTGCCACCAACGACAGGGACGAGCAGTACTTC. It yields the protein CATNDRDEQYF.